The entry that follows covers one TCR beta chain sequence. Its antigen remains unidentified. This sample stems from a study of shared clonotypes between healthy human individuals. About the study: Each donor had three CD4 naive, three CD4 memory, two CD8 naive and one CD8 memory plate. Study-wide results and limits: In contrast to clonotypes shared by all four donors, non-shared clonotypes had lower generation probabilities.

Germline values: CDR1 MDHEN, CDR2 SYDVKM. There are 11 residues in the CDR3. Trimming took 2 bases from V and 14 from J, leaving 12 bases between them. Deep level was the assay's run setting. Per the original methods: ImmunoSEQ only sent back junction sequences with no quality scores, so filtering was done differently. Some clones are missing from TCRdb's copy, which holds only in-frame ones; the method was immunoSEQ multiplex PCR. The D gene and trimming were derived from the DNA, and the V and J assignments and clone size from that table. The sample has 2 million to 2.5 million clones; 93% are singletons.

What was sequenced was naive CD4+ T cells from PBMCs. Subset noted: CD45RA+ positively selected. This TCR was sampled from a man younger than 35 in good health. Some clones in this sample may be carry-over from other donors' samples. This sequence joins TRBV28 and TRBJ1-2, with a possible D match to TRBD1 (5 bases). The DNA of the CDR3 is TGTGCCAGCAGTTTAAGGCAGGGTTGGACCTTC. Its protein is CASSLRQGWTF.